A selection of T cell receptor beta chains follows, all from one sample in a study of tumor-infiltrating lymphocytes in primary liver carcinoma. TCRdb re-analysed the multiplex PCR reads in MiXCR, keeping a single row per CDR3 protein. The repertoire holds about 100,000 distinct CDR3 sequences, with about 70% as singletons. Sequenced: liver tumor tissue from sampling region 2. The receptors were sampled from a woman aged 60-75 years with primary liver carcinoma and hepatitis B virus infection. The CDR3 runs from the conserved cysteine through the conserved F or W. A D gene is named only where the DNA matches it firmly. Size is stated for part of the rows, as once, few or many counts, or as a class when the clone is expanded.

J	V	D	size	DNA	CDR3
TRBJ2-1	TRBV11-3	.	medium-sized	TGTGCCAGCAGCCGGGACTCAGCCTACAATGAGCAGTTCTTC	CASSRDSAYNEQFF
TRBJ1-2	TRBV6-5	.	.	TGTGCCAGCAGAACCCCCCCCGGGGATGGCTACACCTTC	CASRTPPGDGYTF
TRBJ2-1	TRBV5-1	TRBD2	many	TGCGCCAGCTCTGGGACTAGCGGAGGTGGGGAGCAGTTCTTC	CASSGTSGGGEQFF
TRBJ2-3	TRBV4-1	TRBD2	.	TGCGCCAGCAGCCAAGCCCCCATACGGACTAGCGGGAGGGCCACAGATACACAGTATTTT	CASSQAPIRTSGRATDTQYF
TRBJ2-3	TRBV7-8	.	once	TGTGCCAGCAGCACAGGCGGGCTGTCTAGCACAGATACGCAGTTTTTT	CASSTGGLSSTDTQFF
TRBJ2-7	TRBV28	TRBD2	.	TGTGCCAGCTGTTACGGGGGGGTGTCCTACGAGCAATACTTC	CASCYGGVSYEQYF
TRBJ1-5	TRBV19	TRBD1	.	TGTGCCAGTAGTATGTCGACAGGGGGCAATCAGCCCCAGCATTTT	CASSMSTGGNQPQHF
TRBJ1-2	TRBV7-9	TRBD1	once	TGTGCCAGCAGCCCGGAATGGCCGGGACAGGGAGGTGGCTACACCTTC	CASSPEWPGQGGGYTF
TRBJ2-5	TRBV20-1	.	.	TGCAGTGCGCCAGGGAGCAGGGTGGGGGAGACCCAGTACTTC	CSAPGSRVGETQYF
TRBJ2-5	TRBV9	.	.	TGTGCCAGCAGCTCATCCCCCGGTAACCAAGAGACCCAGTACTTC	CASSSSPGNQETQYF
TRBJ2-1	TRBV11-3	.	many	TGTGCCAGCAGCTTAGATTTTTTTTTCAGGGGAAGCTCCTACAATGAGCAGTTCTTC	CASSLDFFFRGSSYNEQFF
TRBJ1-1	TRBV29-1	.	.	TGCAGCGTTATGACACTAAGGATGAACACTGAAGCTTTCTTT	CSVMTLRMNTEAFF
TRBJ2-7	TRBV11-2	.	.	TGTACCAGCAGCTTAGACCCAGACCATACGTCCGAGCGGTACTTC	CTSSLDPDHTSERYF
TRBJ2-5	TRBV4-1	.	.	TGCGCCAGCAGCCAAGATTTGGGGGATCGGGAGACCCAGTACTTT	CASSQDLGDRETQYF
TRBJ2-6	TRBV6-1	.	.	TGTGCCAGCAGTGGGAATAGCTGGGTGGCCAACGTCCTGACTTTC	CASSGNSWVANVLTF
TRBJ2-4	TRBV5-6	.	.	TGTGCCATCAGCCGCCGGGACTTAAACATTCAGTACTTC	CAISRRDLNIQYF
TRBJ1-2	TRBV11-2	.	.	TGTGCCAGTAGCTCATCTATGGATAGCAACACCTTC	CASSSSMDSNTF
TRBJ2-4	TRBV28	.	.	TGTGCCAGCAGTTTGGGGGGGGCGAAAAACATTCACTACTTC	CASSLGGAKNIHYF
TRBJ2-1	TRBV6-5	TRBD2	.	TGTGCCAGCAGGGAGACTAGCGGGAGCCGTTGGAATAAGCAGTTCTTC	CASRETSGSRWNKQFF
TRBJ2-7	TRBV12-3/TRBV12-4	TRBD2	.	TGTGCCAGCAGTCCTTGGCTAGCGGCCACCTATGAGGTGTACTTC	CASSPWLAATYEVYF
TRBJ2-3	TRBV25-1	.	.	TGTGCCAGCAGTGATGATGAGCGGAGGGAAAATACGCAGTATTTT	CASSDDERRENTQYF
TRBJ1-1	TRBV20-1	.	few	TGCAGTGCGGGTGCAAACACTGAAGCTTTCTTT	CSAGANTEAFF
TRBJ2-1	TRBV4-2	TRBD2	.	TGTGCCGACAGCCAAGCCCCAGCGGGAGGGCCTAGGGACAATGAGCAGTTCTTC	CADSQAPAGGPRDNEQFF
TRBJ2-4	TRBV6-5	TRBD1	.	TGTACCAGCAGCCGCATGGGACAGGGAAAAAACATTCAGTATTTC	CTSSRMGQGKNIQYF
TRBJ2-2	TRBV12-3/TRBV12-4	.	.	TGTGCCACGGATCTGCGGGACTCCTTAACCGGGGAGCTGCTTTTT	CATDLRDSLTGELLF
TRBJ2-3	TRBV5-4	TRBD2	many	TGTGCCAGCAGCCTGACGCGGGGGGCTGCTAGCACAGATACGCAGTATTTT	CASSLTRGAASTDTQYF
TRBJ2-1	TRBV12-3/TRBV12-4	.	.	TGTGCCTGCAGTCAGCGCCCGAAAAGTATGGCCTACAATGAGCAGTTCTTC	CACSQRPKSMAYNEQFF
TRBJ2-1	TRBV29-1	.	.	TGCATCGTTGCGCCCTGGGGAACCTACAATGAGCAGTTCTTC	CIVAPWGTYNEQFF
TRBJ2-3	TRBV5-6	TRBD2	many	TGTGCCAGCAGCCGGGGACTAAATCGCGCAGATACGCAGTATTTT	CASSRGLNRADTQYF
TRBJ2-4	TRBV28	TRBD2	.	TGTGCCAGTAGCCCAGGACTAGCGGGAGGGTTTGGCAAAAACATTCAGTGCTTC	CASSPGLAGGFGKNIQCF
TRBJ2-7	TRBV11-3	TRBD1	.	TGCGCCAGCAGCTTAGGGACAGGTGGCTCCCTCGAGCAGTGCTTC	CASSLGTGGSLEQCF
TRBJ2-1	TRBV6-1	TRBD2	medium-sized	TGTGCCAGCAGGGGGACTAGCGGGAGAGAAGGTGAGCAGTTCTTC	CASRGTSGREGEQFF
TRBJ1-5	TRBV7-3	.	.	TGTGCCAGCAGCCAAGGGGGGCAGGGTCAGCCCCAGCATTTT	CASSQGGQGQPQHF
TRBJ1-5	TRBV30	TRBD1	many	TGTGCCTGGAGTGCCCGATGGGGACAGGGGGTCCGGGATCAGCCCCAGCATTTT	CAWSARWGQGVRDQPQHF
TRBJ2-1	TRBV11-3	.	.	TGTGCCAGCAGCTTAGGTCCGGTGGAGTGGGGTGTCGATGAGCAATTCTTC	CASSLGPVEWGVDEQFF
TRBJ1-2	TRBV4-1	.	.	TGCGCCAGCAGCGACCGGACGGATTCTAAGTATGGCTACACCTTC	CASSDRTDSKYGYTF
TRBJ1-5	TRBV6-5	.	.	TGTGCCAGCAGTTATTGGGGGCAAGGCAATCAGCCCCAGCATTTT	CASSYWGQGNQPQHF
TRBJ1-3	TRBV12-3/TRBV12-4	TRBD1	.	TGTGCCACCAGGACAGGGGGGTACACCATATATTTT	CATRTGGYTIYF
TRBJ2-3	TRBV11-2	.	.	TGTGCCAGCAGTTTAGATCGAGGACACACGCAGTATTTT	CASSLDRGHTQYF
TRBJ1-3	TRBV5-1	.	many	TGCGCCAGCAGCTCAACAGGGCCCTCTGGAAACACCATATATTTT	CASSSTGPSGNTIYF
TRBJ2-7	TRBV4-2	.	.	TGTGCCAGCAGTCAAGATGGGGATAGTTACGAGCATTACTTC	CASSQDGDSYEHYF